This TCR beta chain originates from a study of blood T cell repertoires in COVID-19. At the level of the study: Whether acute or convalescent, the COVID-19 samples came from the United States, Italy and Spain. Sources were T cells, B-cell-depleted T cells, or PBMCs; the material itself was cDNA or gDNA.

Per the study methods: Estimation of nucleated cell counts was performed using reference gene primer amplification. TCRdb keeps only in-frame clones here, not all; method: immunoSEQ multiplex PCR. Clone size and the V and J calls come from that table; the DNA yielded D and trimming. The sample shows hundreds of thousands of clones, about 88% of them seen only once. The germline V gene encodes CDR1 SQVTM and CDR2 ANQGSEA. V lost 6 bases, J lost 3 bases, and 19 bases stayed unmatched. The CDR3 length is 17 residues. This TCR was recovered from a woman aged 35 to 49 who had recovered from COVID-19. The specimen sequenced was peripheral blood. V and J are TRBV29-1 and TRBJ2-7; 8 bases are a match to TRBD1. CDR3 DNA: TGCAGCGTCCTCGAGGTTTTCGGGACAGGCTTCCTCTACGAGCAGTACTTC. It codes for CSVLEVFGTGFLYEQYF.